These 9 T cell receptor beta chains were all obtained from the same sample, sequenced in a study of blood T cell repertoires in COVID-19. The protocol was immunoSEQ multiplex PCR, while the TCRdb copy is restricted to in-frame clones and leaves out a portion. Counted here are some 200,000 clones, 85% occurring once; the ten biggest clones make up 2% to 3%. Sequencing was performed on peripheral blood. The source of these receptors is a woman in her 70s with COVID-19, enrolled during active disease.

The chain links TRBV7-2 to TRBJ2-2; 8 positions match TRBD2. The CDR3 totals 16 residues. J gave up 6 bases and V 3 bases, and 9 bases lay outside the gene matches. Germline CDR1 and CDR2: SGHTA and FQGNSA. CDR3 nucleotides: TGTGCCAGCAGCTTTTACTTAGCGGGACGCGCCGGGGAGCTGTTTTTT. Its protein is CASSFYLAGRAGELFF.

V is TRBV18 and J is TRBJ2-7, with 9 nucleotides matching TRBD2. Trimming at V came to 3 bases and at J to 3 bases, leaving 6 bases not matched to a gene. Germline assignment: CDR1 KGHSH and CDR2 LQKENI. The CDR3 length is 15 residues. The CDR3 DNA follows: TGTGCCAGCTCACCTGTAGCGGGAGAGGGCTACGAGCAGTACTTC. Protein sequence: CASSPVAGEGYEQYF.

V gene TRBV10-3 combines with J gene TRBJ1-1; 7 nucleotides match TRBD1. Germline loops: CDR1 ENHRY, CDR2 SYGVKD. This CDR3 has 15 residues. Trimming took 4 bases from V and 2 from J; bases not matched to a gene: 7. CDR3 in DNA: TGTGCCATCAGTGTCACGGGACAGTACAACACTGAAGCTTTCTTT. This sequence encodes CAISVTGQYNTEAFF.

The V gene is TRBV7-9, the J gene TRBJ2-7; 10 bases match TRBD1. V was clipped by 2 bases and J by 5 bases; unmatched bases: 6. Germline CDR1 reads SEHNR; CDR2 reads FQNEAQ (reference sequence). The CDR3 consists of 15 residues. The CDR3: CASSLFGTGEDEQYF. In DNA form, the CDR3 reads TGTGCCAGCAGCTTATTCGGGACAGGGGAGGACGAGCAGTACTTC.

This rearrangement joins TRBV18 to TRBJ2-7; 11 nucleotides match TRBD2. The CDR3 extends over 16 amino acids. V dropped 5 bases and J dropped 3; count of bases not matched to a gene: 9. Germline assignment: CDR1 KGHSH and CDR2 LQKENI. The CDR3 sequence is CASSKMGGLADYEQYF. CDR3 DNA sequence: TGTGCCAGCTCAAAAATGGGGGGACTAGCGGACTACGAGCAGTACTTC.

In nucleotides, the CDR3 is TGTGCCAGCTCACCCAGGACTAGCGGGACATTCTACAATGAGCAGTTCTTC. Protein: CASSPRTSGTFYNEQFF. V is TRBV18 and J is TRBJ2-1; 12 bases align to TRBD2. The germline V gene encodes CDR1 KGHSH and CDR2 LQKENI. CDR3 size: 17 residues. Trimming took 3 bases from V and 3 from J; bases not matched to a gene: 6.

This rearrangement joins TRBV19 to TRBJ1-5; D perhaps matches TRBD1 (6 bases). Trimming took 6 bases from V and 4 from J, leaving 10 bases between them. In germline, CDR1 is LNHDA, CDR2 SQIVND (reference sequence). The CDR3 consists of 13 residues. CDR3 sequence (DNA): TGTGCCAGTAGCCAGGACAGTAATCAGCCCCAGCATTTT. It encodes CASSQDSNQPQHF. Drawing the rest from reference TRBV19 and TRBJ1-5, the complete variable domain is DGGITQSPKYLFRKEGQNVTLSCEQNLNHDAMYWYRQDPGQGLRLIYYSQIVNDFQKGDIAEGYSVSREKKESFPLTVTSAQKNPTAFYLCASSQDSNQPQHFGDGTRLSIL.

This clone was detected only a few times. The chain is built from TRBV7-3 and TRBJ1-1; D is possibly TRBD1 (6 bases). CDR3 size: 15 residues. CDR1 is SGHTA and CDR2 is FQGTGA in the germline V gene. Trimming took 4 bases from V and 0 from J, leaving 12 bases between them. In nucleotides, the CDR3 is TGTGCCAGCAGCTCCACAGGGCTAATGAACACTGAAGCTTTCTTT. This codes for CASSSTGLMNTEAFF.

The chain joins TRBV29-1 to TRBJ2-3; 7 nucleotides align to TRBD2. This CDR3 is 18 amino acids long. Looked up from germline, CDR1 is SQVTM and CDR2 is ANQGSEA. Trimming took 7 bases from V and 0 from J; bases not matched to a gene: 19. In nucleotides, the CDR3 is TGCAGCGCCACCGGTGGGACGGGAGGCTACTTCAGCACAGATACGCAGTATTTT. Translated, it gives CSATGGTGGYFSTDTQYF.